The present entry profiles one T cell receptor beta chain with its context. What it binds is unknown. Sequencing was performed with immunoSEQ multiplex PCR; in TCRdb, only in-frame clones are kept and a portion is missing. The sample consists of roughly 13,000 clones, 70% to 80% of them appearing once. This specimen comes from a study of CD4+ T cells in melanoma. Whole-study results and caveats: CD8+ T cell, macrophage and B cell function reportedly correlated with neoantigen-specific CD4+ T cells.

CDR3 length: 14 residues. Trimming pared 7 bases from V and 0 bases from J, leaving 14 bases between. Germline V gives CDR1 SGHRS, CDR2 YFSETQ. The chain couples TRBV5-1 to TRBJ2-7, with a weak D call TRBD1 (6 bases). Specimen: cells from a culture (not recorded whether cultured in vitro). The TCR originated in a human donor with melanoma. The CDR3, as DNA: TGCGCCAGCTCGAGCCCGGGACACTCCTACGAGCAGTACTTC. This encodes CASSSPGHSYEQYF.